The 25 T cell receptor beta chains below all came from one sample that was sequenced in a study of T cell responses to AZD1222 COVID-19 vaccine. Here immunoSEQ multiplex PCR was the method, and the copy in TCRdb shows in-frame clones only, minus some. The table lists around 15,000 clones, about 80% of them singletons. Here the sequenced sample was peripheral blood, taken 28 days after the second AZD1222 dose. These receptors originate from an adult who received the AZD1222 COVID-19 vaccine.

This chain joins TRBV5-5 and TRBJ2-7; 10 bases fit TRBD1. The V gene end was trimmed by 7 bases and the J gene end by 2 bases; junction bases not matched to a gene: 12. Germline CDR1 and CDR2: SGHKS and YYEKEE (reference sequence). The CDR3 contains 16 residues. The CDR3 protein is CASSYGGTGATYEQYF. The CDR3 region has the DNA TGTGCCAGCTCTTATGGGGGGACAGGGGCGACCTACGAGCAGTACTTC. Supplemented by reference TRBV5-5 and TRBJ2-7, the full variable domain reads DAGVTQSPTHLIKTRGQQVTLRCSPISGHKSVSWYQQVLGQGPQFIFQYYEKEERGRGNFPDRFSARQFPNYSSELNVNALLLGDSALYLCASSYGGTGATYEQYFGPGTRLTVT.

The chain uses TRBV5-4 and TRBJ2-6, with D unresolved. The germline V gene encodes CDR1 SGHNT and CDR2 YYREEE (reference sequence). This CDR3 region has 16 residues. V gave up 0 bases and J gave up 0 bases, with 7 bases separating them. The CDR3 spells CASSLAGFSGANVLTF. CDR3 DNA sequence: TGTGCCAGCAGCTTGGCAGGCTTCTCTGGGGCCAACGTCCTGACTTTC.

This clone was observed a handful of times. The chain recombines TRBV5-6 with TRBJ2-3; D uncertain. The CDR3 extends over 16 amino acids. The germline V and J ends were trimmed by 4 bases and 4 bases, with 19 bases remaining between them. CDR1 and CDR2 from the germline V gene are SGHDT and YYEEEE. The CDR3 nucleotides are TGTGCCAGCAGCCACTTACGGACCTCCCGGGCAGATACGCAGTATTTT. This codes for CASSHLRTSRADTQYF.

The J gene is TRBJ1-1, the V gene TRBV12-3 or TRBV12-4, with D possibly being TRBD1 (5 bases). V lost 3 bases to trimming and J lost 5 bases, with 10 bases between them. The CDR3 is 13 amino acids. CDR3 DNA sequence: TGTGCCAGCAGTTTGGGGGAAGGGACTGAAGCTTTCTTT. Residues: CASSLGEGTEAFF.

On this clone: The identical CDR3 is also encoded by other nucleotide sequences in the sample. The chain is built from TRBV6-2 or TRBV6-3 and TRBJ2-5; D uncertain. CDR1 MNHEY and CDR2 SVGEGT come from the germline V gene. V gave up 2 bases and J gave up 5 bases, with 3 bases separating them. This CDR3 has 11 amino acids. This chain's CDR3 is CASSYRETQYF. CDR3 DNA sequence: TGTGCCAGCAGTTACCGGGAGACCCAGTACTTC.

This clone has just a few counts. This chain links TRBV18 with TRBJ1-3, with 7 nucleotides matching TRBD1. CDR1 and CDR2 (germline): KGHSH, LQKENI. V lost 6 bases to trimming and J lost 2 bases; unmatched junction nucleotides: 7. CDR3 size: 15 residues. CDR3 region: CASSRQGPPGNTIYF. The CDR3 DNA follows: TGTGCCAGCTCTCGACAGGGTCCACCTGGAAACACCATATATTTT.

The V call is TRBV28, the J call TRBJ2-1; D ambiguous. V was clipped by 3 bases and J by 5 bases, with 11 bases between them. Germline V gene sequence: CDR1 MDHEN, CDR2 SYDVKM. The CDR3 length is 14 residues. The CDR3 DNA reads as TGTGCCAGCAGTTTGCGGCGGAAACACAATGAGCAGTTCTTC. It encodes CASSLRRKHNEQFF. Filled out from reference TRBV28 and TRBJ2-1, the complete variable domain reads DVKVTQSSRYLVKRTGEKVFLECVQDMDHENMFWYRQDPGLGLRLIYFSYDVKMKEKGDIPEGYSVSREKKERFSLILESASTNQTSMYLCASSLRRKHNEQFFGPGTRLTVL.

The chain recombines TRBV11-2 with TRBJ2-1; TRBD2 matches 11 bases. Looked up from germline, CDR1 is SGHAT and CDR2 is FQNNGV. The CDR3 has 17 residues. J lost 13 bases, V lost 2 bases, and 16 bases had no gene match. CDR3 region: CASSLTSGGATQSGQFF. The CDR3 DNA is TGTGCCAGCAGCTTAACTAGCGGGGGAGCGACACAATCTGGACAGTTCTTC.

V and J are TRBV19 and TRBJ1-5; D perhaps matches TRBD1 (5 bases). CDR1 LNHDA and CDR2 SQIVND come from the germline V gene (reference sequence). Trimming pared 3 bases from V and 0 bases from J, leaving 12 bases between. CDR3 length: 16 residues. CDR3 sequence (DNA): TGTGCCAGTAGTATCGCACAGGTTTATAGCAATCAGCCCCAGCATTTT. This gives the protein CASSIAQVYSNQPQHF.

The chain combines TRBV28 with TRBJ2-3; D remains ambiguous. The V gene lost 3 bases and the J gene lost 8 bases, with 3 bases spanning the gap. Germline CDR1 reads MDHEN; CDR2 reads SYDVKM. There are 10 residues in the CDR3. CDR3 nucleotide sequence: TGTGCCAGCAGTTTCATTACGCAGTATTTT. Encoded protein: CASSFITQYF.

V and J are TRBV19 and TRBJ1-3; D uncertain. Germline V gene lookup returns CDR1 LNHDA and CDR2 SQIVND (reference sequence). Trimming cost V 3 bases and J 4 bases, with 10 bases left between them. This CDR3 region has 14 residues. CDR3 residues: CASSIGPGGNTIYF. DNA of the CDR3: TGTGCCAGTAGTATCGGACCTGGAGGAAACACCATATATTTT.

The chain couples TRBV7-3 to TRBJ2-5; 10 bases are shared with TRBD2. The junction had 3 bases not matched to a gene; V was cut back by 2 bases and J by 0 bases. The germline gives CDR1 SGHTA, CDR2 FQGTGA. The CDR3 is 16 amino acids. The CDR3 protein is CASSLGGLAHQETQYF. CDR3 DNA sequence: TGTGCCAGCAGCTTAGGGGGACTAGCGCACCAAGAGACCCAGTACTTC.

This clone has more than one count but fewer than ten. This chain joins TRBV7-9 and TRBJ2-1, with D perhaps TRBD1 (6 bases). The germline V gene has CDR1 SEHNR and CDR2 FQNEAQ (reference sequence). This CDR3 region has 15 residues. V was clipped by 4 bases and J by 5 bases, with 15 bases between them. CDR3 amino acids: CASSSSDSLNNEQFF. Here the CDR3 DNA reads TGTGCCAGCAGCTCCTCGGACAGCCTTAACAATGAGCAGTTCTTC.

CDR3 nucleotides: TGCAGCGTTGGAGGGTCAGGGCAAGGAGAGCAGTACTTC. Protein sequence: CSVGGSGQGEQYF. The chain carries TRBV29-1 and TRBJ2-7; D tentatively reads TRBD1 or TRBD2 (5 bases each). The germline V and J ends were trimmed by 4 bases and 7 bases, with 17 bases remaining between them. This CDR3 region has 13 residues. Germline V CDR1 and CDR2: SQVTM, ANQGSEA.

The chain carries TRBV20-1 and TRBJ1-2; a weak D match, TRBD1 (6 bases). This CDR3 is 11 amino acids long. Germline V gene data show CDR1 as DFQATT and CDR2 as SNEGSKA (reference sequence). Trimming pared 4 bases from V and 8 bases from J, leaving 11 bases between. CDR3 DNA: TGCAGTGCTACCTACAGGGAGGGCTACACCTTC. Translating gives CSATYREGYTF.

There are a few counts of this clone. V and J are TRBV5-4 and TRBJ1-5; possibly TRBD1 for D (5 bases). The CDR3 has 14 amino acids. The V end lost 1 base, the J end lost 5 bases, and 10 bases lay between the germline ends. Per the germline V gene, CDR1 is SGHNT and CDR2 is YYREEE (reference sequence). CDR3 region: CASSLWQGDQPQHF. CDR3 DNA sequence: TGTGCCAGCAGCTTGTGGCAGGGCGATCAGCCCCAGCATTTT.

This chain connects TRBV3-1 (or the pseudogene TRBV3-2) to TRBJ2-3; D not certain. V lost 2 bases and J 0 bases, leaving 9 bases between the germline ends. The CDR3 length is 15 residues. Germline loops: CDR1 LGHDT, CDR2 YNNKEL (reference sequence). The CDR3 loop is CASSQSVLSTDTQYF. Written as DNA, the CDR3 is TGTGCCAGCAGCCAAAGCGTACTTAGCACAGATACGCAGTATTTT.

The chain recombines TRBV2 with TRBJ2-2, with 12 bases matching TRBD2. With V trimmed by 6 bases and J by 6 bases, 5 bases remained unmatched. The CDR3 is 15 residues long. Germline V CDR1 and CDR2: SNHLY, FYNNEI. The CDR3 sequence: CASRRLAGVAGELFF. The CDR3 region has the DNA TGTGCCAGCAGGCGACTAGCGGGGGTCGCCGGGGAGCTGTTTTTT.

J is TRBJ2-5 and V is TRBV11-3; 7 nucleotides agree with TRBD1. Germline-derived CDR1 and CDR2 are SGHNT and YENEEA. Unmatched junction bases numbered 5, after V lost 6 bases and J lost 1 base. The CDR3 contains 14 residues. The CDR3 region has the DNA TGTGCCAGCAGTTTCTGGACAGGCCAAGAGACCCAGTACTTC. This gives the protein CASSFWTGQETQYF.

The CDR3 protein is CASSPTANTEAFF. The CDR3 DNA is TGTGCCAGCAGTCCCACGGCGAACACTGAAGCTTTCTTT. The chain joins TRBV7-9 to TRBJ1-1; D remains ambiguous. Germline loops: CDR1 SEHNR, CDR2 FQNEAQ (reference sequence). Trimming left V 6 bases short and J 1 base short, with 9 bases between. The CDR3 is 13 residues long.

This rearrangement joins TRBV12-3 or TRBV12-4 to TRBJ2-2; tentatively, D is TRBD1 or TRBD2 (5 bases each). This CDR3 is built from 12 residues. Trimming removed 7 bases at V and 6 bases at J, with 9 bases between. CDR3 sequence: CASIMGAGELFF. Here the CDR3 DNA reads TGTGCCAGCATCATGGGGGCCGGGGAGCTGTTTTTT.

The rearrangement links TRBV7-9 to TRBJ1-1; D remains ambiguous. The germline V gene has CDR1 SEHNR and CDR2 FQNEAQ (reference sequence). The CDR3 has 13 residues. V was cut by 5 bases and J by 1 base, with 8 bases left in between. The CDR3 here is CASSLQRNTEAFF. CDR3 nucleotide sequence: TGTGCCAGCAGCCTACAGAGGAACACTGAAGCTTTCTTT.

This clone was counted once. The CDR3 protein is CASAGTGQETQYF. CDR3 nucleotides: TGTGCCAGCGCCGGGACAGGACAAGAGACCCAGTACTTC. The J gene is TRBJ2-5, the V gene TRBV5-5, with 8 bases fitting TRBD1. Per germline, CDR1 SGHKS and CDR2 YYEKEE (reference sequence). This CDR3 region has 13 residues. Trimming took 7 bases from V and 2 from J; bases not matched to a gene: 4.

Written as DNA, the CDR3 is TGCGCCAGCAGCCAAGAGGCCCACTTAGCGGGGGGGGAGTACGAGCAGTACTTC. It yields the protein CASSQEAHLAGGEYEQYF. The V call is TRBV4-3, the J call TRBJ2-7; 11 bases agree with TRBD2. J was trimmed by 4 bases and V by 0 bases; bases with no gene match: 11. The germline V gene has CDR1 LGHNA and CDR2 YSLEER. The CDR3 covers 18 residues.

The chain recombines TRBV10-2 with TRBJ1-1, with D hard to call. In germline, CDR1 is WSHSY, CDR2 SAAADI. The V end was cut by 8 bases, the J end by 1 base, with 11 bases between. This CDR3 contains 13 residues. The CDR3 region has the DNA TGCGCCAGCTTCCGGGCTTCGAACACTGAAGCTTTCTTT. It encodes CASFRASNTEAFF.